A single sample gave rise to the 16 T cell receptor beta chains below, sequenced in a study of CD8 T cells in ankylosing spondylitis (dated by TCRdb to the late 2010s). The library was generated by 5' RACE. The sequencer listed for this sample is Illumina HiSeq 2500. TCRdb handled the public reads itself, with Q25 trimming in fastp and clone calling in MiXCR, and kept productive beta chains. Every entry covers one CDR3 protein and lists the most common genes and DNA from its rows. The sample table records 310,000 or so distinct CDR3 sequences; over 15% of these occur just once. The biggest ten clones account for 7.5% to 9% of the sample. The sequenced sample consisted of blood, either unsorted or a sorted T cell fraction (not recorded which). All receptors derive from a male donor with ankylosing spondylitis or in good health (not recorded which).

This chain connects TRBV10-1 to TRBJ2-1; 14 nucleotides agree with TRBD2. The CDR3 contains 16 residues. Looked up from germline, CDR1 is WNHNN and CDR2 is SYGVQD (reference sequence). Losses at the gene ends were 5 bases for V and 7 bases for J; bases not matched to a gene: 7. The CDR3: CASSHTGTSGRNEQFF. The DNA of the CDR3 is TGCGCCAGCAGTCACACCGGGACTAGCGGGAGAAATGAGCAGTTCTTC.

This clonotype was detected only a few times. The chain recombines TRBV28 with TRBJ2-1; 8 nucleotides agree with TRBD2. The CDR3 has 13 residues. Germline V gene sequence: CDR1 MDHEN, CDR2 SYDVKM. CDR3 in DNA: TGTGTCTCACATAACCCCGGGAGGGATGAGCAGTTCTTC. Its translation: CVSHNPGRDEQFF.

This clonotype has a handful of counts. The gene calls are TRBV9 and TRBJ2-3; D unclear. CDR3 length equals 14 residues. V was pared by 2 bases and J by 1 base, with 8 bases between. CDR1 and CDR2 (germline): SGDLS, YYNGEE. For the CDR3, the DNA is TGTGCCAGCAGCGTTCAGTCGGGCACAGATACGCAGTATTTT. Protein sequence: CASSVQSGTDTQYF.

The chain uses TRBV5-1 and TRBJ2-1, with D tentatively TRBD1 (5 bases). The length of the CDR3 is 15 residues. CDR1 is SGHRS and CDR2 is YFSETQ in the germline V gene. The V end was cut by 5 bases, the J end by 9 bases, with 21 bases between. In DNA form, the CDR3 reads TGCGCCAGCAGTAATGGGGCGGAATGGCCTATTGAGCAGTTCTTC. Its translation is CASSNGAEWPIEQFF.

Here the CDR3 reads CASSPGIEGLTQYF. The CDR3 nucleotides read TGTGCCAGCAGCCCAGGGATAGAGGGTCTTACGCAGTATTTT. The chain uses TRBV9 and TRBJ2-3; D might be TRBD1 or TRBD2, each matching 5 bases. The CDR3 has 14 residues. Germline assignment: CDR1 SGDLS and CDR2 YYNGEE. Trimming left V 4 bases short and J 8 bases short, with 17 bases between.

The chain's CDR3 is CSAAGTSLGYEQYV. The CDR3 nucleotides read TGCAGTGCCGCCGGGACTAGCCTGGGGTACGAGCAGTACGTC. This chain links TRBV20-1 with TRBJ2-7, with 9 bases lining up with TRBD2. With V trimmed by 6 bases and J by 4 bases, 10 bases remained unmatched. Germline V gene data show CDR1 as DFQATT and CDR2 as SNEGSKA (reference sequence). This CDR3 has 14 amino acids.

The CDR3 sequence is CSARDLAGVRTLHF. The CDR3 DNA reads as TGCAGTGCTAGAGATCTGGCAGGGGTGAGGACCCTCCACTTT. V gene TRBV20-1 combines with J gene TRBJ1-6; a possible D gene is TRBD1 (6 bases). The CDR3 extends over 14 amino acids. Trimming took 0 bases from V and 14 from J, leaving 17 bases between them. CDR1 and CDR2 from the germline V gene are DFQATT and SNEGSKA (reference sequence).

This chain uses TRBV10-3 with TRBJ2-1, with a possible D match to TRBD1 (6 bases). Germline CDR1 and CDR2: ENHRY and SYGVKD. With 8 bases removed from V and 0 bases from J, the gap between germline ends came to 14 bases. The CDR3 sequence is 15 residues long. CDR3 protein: CAIDRGGGSYNEQFF. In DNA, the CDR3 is TGTGCCATCGACAGAGGGGGTGGCTCCTACAATGAGCAGTTCTTC.

DNA of the CDR3: TGTGCCAGCAGCCTAGAGACAGGGTCGCTGGGTGACAATGAGCAGTTCTTC. Amino acids: CASSLETGSLGDNEQFF. The chain links TRBV7-6 to TRBJ2-1; TRBD1 agrees at 7 bases. The CDR3 is 17 amino acids. V shed 5 bases and J 5 bases; nucleotides not matched to a gene: 15. Germline assignment: CDR1 SGHVS and CDR2 FNYEAQ. The whole variable domain, remainder taken from reference TRBV7-6 and TRBJ2-1, is GAGVSQSPRYKVTKRGQDVALRCDPISGHVSLYWYRQALGQGPEFLTYFNYEAQQDKSGLPNDRFSAERPEGSISTLTIQRTEQRDSAMYRCASSLETGSLGDNEQFFGPGTRLTVL.

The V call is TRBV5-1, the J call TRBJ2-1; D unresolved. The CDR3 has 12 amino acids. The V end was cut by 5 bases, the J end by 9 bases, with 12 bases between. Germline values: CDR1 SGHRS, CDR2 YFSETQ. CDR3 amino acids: CASSYSLSEQFF. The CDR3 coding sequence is TGCGCCAGCAGTTACAGCCTTTCTGAGCAGTTCTTC.

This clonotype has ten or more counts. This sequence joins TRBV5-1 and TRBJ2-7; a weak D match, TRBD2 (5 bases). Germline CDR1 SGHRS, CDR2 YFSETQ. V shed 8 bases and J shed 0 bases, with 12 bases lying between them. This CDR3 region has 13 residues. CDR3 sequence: CARDYGVSYEQYV. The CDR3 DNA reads TGCGCCAGAGACTATGGGGTCTCCTACGAGCAGTACGTC.

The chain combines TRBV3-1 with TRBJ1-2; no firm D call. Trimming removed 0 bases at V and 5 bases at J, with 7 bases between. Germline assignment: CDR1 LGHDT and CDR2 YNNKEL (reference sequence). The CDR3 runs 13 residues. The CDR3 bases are TGTGCCAGCAGCCAAGAACCGCCTTATGGCTACACCTTC. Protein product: CASSQEPPYGYTF.

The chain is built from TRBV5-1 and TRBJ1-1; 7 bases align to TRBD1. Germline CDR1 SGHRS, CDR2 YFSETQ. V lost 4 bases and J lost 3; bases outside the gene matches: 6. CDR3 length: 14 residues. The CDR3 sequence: CASSEGQSYTEAFF. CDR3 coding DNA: TGCGCCAGCAGCGAGGGACAGAGTTACACTGAAGCTTTCTTT.

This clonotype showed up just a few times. The CDR3 spells CASSYGAYNSPLHF. CDR3 sequence (DNA): TGTGCCAGCAGTTACGGAGCCTATAATTCACCCCTCCACTTT. This sequence joins TRBV6-5 and TRBJ1-6; D gene ambiguous. CDR3 length equals 14 residues. The V end lost 2 bases, the J end lost 2 bases, and 4 bases lay between the germline ends. Germline V gives CDR1 MNHEY, CDR2 SVGAGI.

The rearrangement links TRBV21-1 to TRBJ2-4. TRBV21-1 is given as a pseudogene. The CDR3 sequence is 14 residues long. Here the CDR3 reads CASSSWYAKNIQYF. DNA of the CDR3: TGTGCCAGCAGCAGCTGGTATGCCAAAAACATTCAGTACTTC.

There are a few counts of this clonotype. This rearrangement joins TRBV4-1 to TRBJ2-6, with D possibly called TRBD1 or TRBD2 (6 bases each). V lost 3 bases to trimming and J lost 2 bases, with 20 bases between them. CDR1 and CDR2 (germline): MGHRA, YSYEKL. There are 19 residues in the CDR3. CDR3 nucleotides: TGCGCCAGCAGCCAGACCCATCCGGGGGCAATGACTGGGGCCAACGTCCTGACTTTC. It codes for CASSQTHPGAMTGANVLTF.